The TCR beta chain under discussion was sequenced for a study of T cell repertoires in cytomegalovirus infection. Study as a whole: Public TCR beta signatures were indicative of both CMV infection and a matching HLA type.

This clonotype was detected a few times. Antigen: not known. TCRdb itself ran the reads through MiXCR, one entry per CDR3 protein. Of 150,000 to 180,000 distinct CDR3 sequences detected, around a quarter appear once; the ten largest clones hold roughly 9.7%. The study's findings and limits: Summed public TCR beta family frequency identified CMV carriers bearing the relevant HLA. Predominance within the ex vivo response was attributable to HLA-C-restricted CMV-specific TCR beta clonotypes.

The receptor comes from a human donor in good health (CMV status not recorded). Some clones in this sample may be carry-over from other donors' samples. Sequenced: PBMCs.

This CDR3 is CASSDRGPETQYF. The CDR3 coding sequence is TGTGCCAGCAGCGACAGGGGCCCAGAGACCCAGTACTTC. The gene calls are TRBV7-6 and TRBJ2-5, with TRBD1 matching 8 bases. CDR3 length: 13 amino acids. Per the germline V gene, CDR1 is SGHVS and CDR2 is FNYEAQ. V trimming: 5 bases; J trimming: 4 bases; junction bases outside the gene matches: 3.